This T cell receptor (beta chain) was captured in a study of cytomegalovirus exposure and HLA in healthy donors (TCRdb year 2017). Notes on the research overall: In an earlier analysis of approximately 640 of the donors, around 300 Gb of sequence data and 100 million or so unique TCR beta sequences from about 179 million T cells were reported. Approximately 310 gigabases of sequencing data and 80 million or so unique TCR sequences were included in an early release covering roughly 600 HLA-typed donors. Of the 350 to 400 genotyped donors, around 81% fell in the genetic ancestry cluster associated with self-reported Caucasian donors. The aim of the study was to test whether cataloging public T cell receptors could identify signatures of past pathogen exposure. The T cell repertoires of 550 to 850 subjects were profiled by immunosequencing and related to cytomegalovirus serostatus. Besides the first cohort of under 700 subjects, a separate validation cohort made up of 120 different subjects was used. The study combined high-throughput TCR immunosequencing, statistical association of individual TCRs with disease status, and machine learning to predict cytomegalovirus infection status. A later analysis re-analyzed previously published TCR beta repertoires from 666 donors and added high-resolution HLA genotyping to study TCR occurrence patterns. The later analysis used no new phenotypic data to find candidate immune exposures, relying instead on TCR beta sequences and their occurrence across donors. An earlier analysis of fewer than 700 of the donors applied high-throughput TCR beta sequencing to assess whether each TCR beta V gene segment acted as functional or pseudogenic. Alongside the repertoire data, information on donor age, sex, ethnicity and CMV serostatus was compiled. A later genetic analysis took genome-wide SNP genotypes for about three fifths of the roughly 670 donors and used that subset as a discovery cohort. All discovery cohort repertoires had been generated on a single sequencing platform. HLA typing covered class I and class II loci at four-digit resolution. The number of typed donors differed by locus: about 620-630 for A, B, C, DRB1 and DQB1; 522 for DQA1; 606 for DPA1; and approximately 450 for DPB1. Because of strong linkage in the cohort, five DR-DQ haplotypes were treated as single units for association and clustering. Among 398 genotyped donors of the cohort, an average of roughly 240,000 unique TCR beta nucleotide sequences were sequenced per donor, roughly 20% of them non-productive.

The cohort consisted of more than 650 healthy bone marrow donors. All cohort members were sampled while nominally healthy, although unrecorded immune exposures were likely present. The donor was CMV seropositive and was included in the group of 270 or so seropositive cohort members. Each donor provided a peripheral blood sample, and peripheral blood mononuclear cells were used for TCR beta sequencing. Genomic DNA was extracted from the blood cell samples with the Qiagen DNeasy Blood Extraction Kit. Turning to this clone: The antigen it recognizes is unknown. Nothing much larger sits one base from this clone, and base qualities are not available.

The germline V and J ends show losses of 4 bases and 8 bases respectively, and no gene match explains 4 bases of the junction. CDR1 and CDR2, per the germline V gene, are ENHRY and SYGVKD. The CDR3, from cysteine to phenylalanine, totals 14 residues. Here the CDR3 DNA is all that survives: 42 bases in frame from base 1. Points the paper makes about the study in general: An earlier analysis of approximately 530 of the donors showed that most TCR beta V segments appeared in productive rearrangements either about 87% or about 30% of the time, which broadly matched IMGT annotations. Across donors, most TCR sequences were observed very rarely, whereas some public TCRs were present in many individuals. At a false discovery rate of 0.05, a later analysis linked 16,951 TCR beta sequences to specific HLA alleles. A cluster of highly shared sequence variants was judged likely to be a technical artifact of the sequencing pipeline. Because some donors lacked HLA typing at each locus, the association tests relied only on the typed subset. Roughly uniform sequencing depth across donors was assumed in presence/absence analyses, although this assumption may not hold. In a later analysis, several top co-occurrence clusters were reported to appear linked to parvovirus B19, influenza, CMV and Epstein-Barr virus. A further reported finding was that TCR beta sequences accurately predicted the HLA-A and HLA-B alleles for most subjects in the first cohort. A later genetic analysis reported fewer N-insertions in productive TCRs among donors in an Asian-associated ancestry cluster than the roughly 650-donor mean. In a later analysis, HLA-associated TCR beta chains were found to be more clonally expanded and to have lower generation probabilities than equally common non-associated chains. The 87-base-pair reads could not distinguish some IMGT-functional V segments, including TRBV6-2 and TRBV6-3, so those segments were excluded. According to the authors, the approach could potentially be generalized to other disease states and immunological phenotypes. According to a later analysis, TCR association rates differed among HLA loci, with DRB1 alleles showing the most associated TCRs and HLA-C alleles showing the fewest. CMV serostatus was the only immune exposure information available for the cohort. In vitro tests confirmed that a few of the cytomegalovirus-associated TCR beta chains recognize cytomegalovirus antigens. The classifier was reported to diagnose cytomegalovirus status with high specificity and sensitivity in both the original cohort and the validation cohort. Assigning TCR associations to individual alleles was difficult when HLA alleles, especially DR and DQ, strongly co-occurred. In this cohort, only TCR beta chains were sequenced, and detectable features were limited by the absence of alpha or paired-chain data. Because counts were too low, about 18 rarely observed V segments, including chromosome 9 orphons, were left out of the earlier analysis of approximately 500 of the donors. The study listed 150 to 200 TCR beta chains as associated with cytomegalovirus. A later genetic analysis associated a missense DCLRE1C variant with V-gene and J-gene trimming of TCR beta chains, and an independent cohort replicated the association. Most CMV-associated TCR beta chains appeared to be HLA-restricted in a later analysis, and the HLA associations seemed to be driven largely by CMV exposure. Correlated functional status among segregating V segments might reflect linkage disequilibrium, but an unknown experimental factor could not be ruled out.

The library came from the immunoSEQ multiplex PCR assay. A mixture of 60 forward primers for TCR Vbeta segments and 13 reverse primers for TCR Jbeta segments was used in the multiplex PCR. Amplification of the CDR3 region of rearranged TCR beta genes was performed with a multiplex PCR assay on genomic DNA. On the Illumina HiSeq System, the amplified TCR beta libraries were sequenced as 87-base-pair reads. Processing in the source paper ran as follows. In a later analysis, tens of millions of unique TCR beta chains were counted across the 650 to 700 repertoires, and about 9.9 million of these chains were shared by at least two donors. Raw reads were error-corrected and collapsed into unique sequences by a nearest-neighbor algorithm in which closely related sequences were merged to remove PCR and sequencing errors. To assign V, D and J gene segments, CDR3 sequences were aligned to IMGT reference sequences. For a sequence to be retained, a match of at least six nucleotides was required to both a V gene segment and a J gene segment. A rearrangement counted as productive if the CDR3 had no stop codons and remained in frame with V and J, and every other rearrangement counted as non-productive. Following IMGT convention, CDR3 was defined as the stretch from the second conserved V-encoded cysteine to the conserved J-encoded phenylalanine. In an earlier analysis of 500 to 650 of the donors, sequences lacking an unambiguous match to a single V gene segment were excluded. In an earlier analysis of around 600 of the donors, V segments were called functional above 56.7% productive rearrangements and were called segregating when the between-donor standard deviation exceeded 5%. A statistical classification framework was built to diagnose cytomegalovirus status from the catalog of TCR beta chain sequences. In a later analysis, V and J genes were assigned by comparing TCR nucleotide sequences against IMGT/GENE-DB human TR gene sequences. Using the TCRdist pipeline, a later analysis assigned CDR3 sequences along with most-parsimonious VDJ recombination scenarios. In a later analysis, every TCR beta chain was defined by the combination of its CDR3 amino acid sequence and its V-gene family, and reads without a unique V-gene family were dropped. A later analysis removed 592 highly shared, low-generation-probability nucleotide sequences to deal with suspected cross-contamination and a sequencing artifact. In a later analysis, a clonal expansion index for each public chain was calculated from normalized within-repertoire ranks of inferred template counts. In a later analysis, generation probabilities were computed with a VDJ recombination model fitted to out-of-frame rearrangements, and the resulting probabilities were checked against IGoR. Hypergeometric tests were used in a later analysis to score TCR-TCR, TCR-HLA and TCR-CMV co-occurrence, with a repertoire-size bias correction applied to the TCR pairs. In a later analysis, false discovery rates were estimated by permuting HLA or CMV assignments 20 times. A later analysis grouped co-occurring TCRs with DBSCAN, adding TCRdist sequence similarity when clustering within HLA-allele-positive subsets. Repertoires with fewer than 30,000 or more than 120,000 public chains were left out of co-occurrence clustering, as were five repertoires with anomalous nucleotide sharing. TCRdb limited this immuneACCESS table to in-frame rearrangements with V and J called. A share of clones is missing; checked studies link under half to unresolved V genes, and the rest is unexplained. V, J and clone size were drawn from that table, and D and trimming were deduced from the DNA. Counted in this sample were 150,000 to 200,000 clones; around 67% of them appeared once. The ten most abundant clones make up less than 5% of the sample.

The chain employs TRBV10-3 and TRBJ1-4, and 10 junctional nucleotides match TRBD1. This receptor was obtained from a young woman in good health and CMV-seropositive. The sequenced sample consisted of PBMCs. The CDR3 protein: CAISGQGAGEKLFF. The DNA reads as follows: TGTGCCATCAGTGGACAGGGGGCGGGAGAAAAACTGTTTTTT.